These 12 T cell receptor beta chains originate from one sample sequenced in a study of T cell responses to AZD1222 COVID-19 vaccine. The method was immunoSEQ multiplex PCR; TCRdb's version includes in-frame clones alone and lacks a portion of them. The data hold roughly 120,000 clones, with 88% observed a single time. Sequencing used peripheral blood, obtained on day 0 of MenACWY control vaccination. These receptors were obtained from an adult in good health.

V is TRBV19 and J is TRBJ1-1; weak D call: TRBD1 (5 bases). The CDR3 loop spans 15 amino acids. Looked up from germline, CDR1 is LNHDA and CDR2 is SQIVND (reference sequence). V was trimmed by 6 bases and J by 1 base, leaving 15 bases between them. The CDR3 loop is CASRTTAGPNTEAFF. The DNA for the CDR3 is TGTGCCAGTAGAACTACCGCGGGACCGAACACTGAAGCTTTCTTT.

This clone came up a few times. V is TRBV28 and J is TRBJ1-1; 8 bases are shared with TRBD1. This CDR3 is built from 14 residues. Germline lookup yields CDR1 MDHEN and CDR2 SYDVKM. With V trimmed by 5 bases and J by 6 bases, 8 bases remained unmatched. The CDR3 is CASSTQQGVSEAFF. In DNA, the CDR3 is TGTGCCAGCAGTACCCAACAGGGGGTCTCTGAAGCTTTCTTT.

J is TRBJ1-4 and V is TRBV29-1, with a tentative D call TRBD1 (5 bases). The CDR3 contains 13 residues. V was shortened by 4 bases and J by 8 bases, with 14 bases between the two germline ends. Per the germline V gene, CDR1 is SQVTM and CDR2 is ANQGSEA. The CDR3 loop reads CSVGGFVGEKLFF. CDR3 in DNA: TGCAGCGTTGGGGGGTTTGTCGGAGAAAAACTGTTTTTT.

The chain employs TRBV4-1 and TRBJ2-1, with TRBD2 matching 15 bases. The J segment lost 7 bases and the V segment lost 4 bases, leaving 8 bases of the junction unmatched. Germline assignment: CDR1 MGHRA and CDR2 YSYEKL. This CDR3 spans 17 amino acids. The CDR3 is CASSPGLAGGPINEQFF. In DNA, the CDR3 is TGCGCCAGCAGCCCCGGACTAGCGGGAGGGCCTATTAATGAGCAGTTCTTC.

This clone was recorded once. The rearrangement links TRBV3-1 (or the pseudogene TRBV3-2) to TRBJ1-6, with D maybe TRBD1 (5 bases). Trimming removed 0 bases from V and 7 bases from J, with 10 bases in between. The germline V gene encodes CDR1 LGHDT and CDR2 YNNKEL (reference sequence). The CDR3 loop spans 15 amino acids. CDR3 DNA: TGTGCCAGCAGCCAAGAAGACCAGGGAAATTCACCCCTCCACTTT. This encodes CASSQEDQGNSPLHF.

V gene TRBV29-1 combines with J gene TRBJ2-7, with 12 bases identical to TRBD1. Germline loops: CDR1 SQVTM, CDR2 ANQGSEA. CDR3 size: 12 residues. V gave up 6 bases and J gave up 6 bases; unmatched junction bases: 3. The CDR3 region has the DNA TGCAGCGTCGGGACAGGGGGCCGCGAGCAGTACTTC. Translation: CSVGTGGREQYF.

The V call is TRBV19, the J call TRBJ2-5; D is unclear. CDR1 and CDR2 (germline): LNHDA, SQIVND (reference sequence). V lost 3 bases, J lost 5 bases, and 13 bases lay in between. The CDR3 loop spans 14 amino acids. The CDR3 coding sequence is TGTGCCAGTAGTATGAGCGCGTTGGGGGAGACCCAGTACTTC. Amino acids: CASSMSALGETQYF. The full variable domain, with the rest looked up from reference TRBV19 and TRBJ2-5, is DGGITQSPKYLFRKEGQNVTLSCEQNLNHDAMYWYRQDPGQGLRLIYYSQIVNDFQKGDIAEGYSVSREKKESFPLTVTSAQKNPTAFYLCASSMSALGETQYFGPGTRLLVL.

The chain couples TRBV5-1 to TRBJ1-2; D is unclear. This CDR3 comprises 16 residues. Germline CDR1 and CDR2: SGHRS and YFSETQ. V was shortened by 1 base and J by 0 bases, with 13 bases between the two germline ends. The CDR3 bases are TGCGCCAGCAGCTTGAATTACCGCGGAGCTAACTATGGCTACACCTTC. Encoded protein: CASSLNYRGANYGYTF.

The J gene is TRBJ2-7, the V gene TRBV19; D uncertain. Germline V CDR1 and CDR2: LNHDA, SQIVND (reference sequence). V gave up 2 bases and J gave up 3 bases, with 14 bases separating them. This CDR3 region has 15 residues. The CDR3 reads CASSIWGGGYYEQYF. In nucleotides, the CDR3 is TGTGCCAGTAGTATATGGGGTGGCGGATACTACGAGCAGTACTTC.

The chain combines TRBV11-2 with TRBJ2-7, with no clear D. CDR1 SGHAT and CDR2 FQNNGV come from the germline V gene. Trimming stripped 5 bases from V and 3 bases from J, with 5 bases between. The CDR3 is 11 residues long. CDR3 protein: CASSAVYEQYF. In DNA form, the CDR3 reads TGTGCCAGCAGCGCAGTCTACGAGCAGTACTTC.

V gene TRBV7-2 combines with J gene TRBJ2-3; D is uncertain. V shed 1 base and J shed 4 bases, with 6 bases lying between them. The CDR3 covers 13 residues. The germline gives CDR1 SGHTA, CDR2 FQGNSA. The CDR3 DNA reads TGTGCCAGCAGCTTAGTAGGCGCAGATACGCAGTATTTT. This gives the protein CASSLVGADTQYF.

V gene TRBV6-1 combines with J gene TRBJ1-1; D is undetermined. Deletions cut 2 bases from V and 9 bases from J, with 19 bases between. The CDR3 covers 15 residues. CDR1 is MNHNS and CDR2 is SASEGT in the germline V gene. The CDR3 is CASSERVVRWSQAFF. In nucleotides, the CDR3 is TGTGCCAGCAGTGAACGAGTAGTGAGGTGGTCGCAAGCTTTCTTT.